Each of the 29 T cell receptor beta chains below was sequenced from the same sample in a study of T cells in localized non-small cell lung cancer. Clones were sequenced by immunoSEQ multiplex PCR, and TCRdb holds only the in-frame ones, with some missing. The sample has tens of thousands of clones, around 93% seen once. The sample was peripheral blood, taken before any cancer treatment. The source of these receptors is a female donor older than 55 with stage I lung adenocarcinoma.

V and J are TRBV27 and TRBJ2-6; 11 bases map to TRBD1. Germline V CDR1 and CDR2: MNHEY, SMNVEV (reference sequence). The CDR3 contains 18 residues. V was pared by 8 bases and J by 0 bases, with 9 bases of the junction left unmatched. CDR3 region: CASGKGQGAVSGANVLTF. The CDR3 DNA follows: TGTGCCAGCGGGAAAGGACAGGGGGCAGTCTCTGGGGCCAACGTCCTGACTTTC. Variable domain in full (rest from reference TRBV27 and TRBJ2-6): EAQVTQNPRYLITVTGKKLTVTCSQNMNHEYMSWYRQDPGLGLRQIYYSMNVEVTDKGDVPEGYKVSRKEKRNFPLILESPSPNQTSLYFCASGKGQGAVSGANVLTFGAGSRLTVL.

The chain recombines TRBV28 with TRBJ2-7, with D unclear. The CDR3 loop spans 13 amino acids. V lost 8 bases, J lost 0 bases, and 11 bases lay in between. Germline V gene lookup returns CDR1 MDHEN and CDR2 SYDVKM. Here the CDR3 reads CASEAGSSYEQYF. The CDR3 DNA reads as TGTGCCAGCGAGGCCGGAAGCTCCTACGAGCAGTACTTC.

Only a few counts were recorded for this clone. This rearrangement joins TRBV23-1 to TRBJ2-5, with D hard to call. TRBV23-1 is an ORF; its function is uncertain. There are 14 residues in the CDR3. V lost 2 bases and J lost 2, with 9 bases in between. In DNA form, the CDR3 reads TGCGCCAGCAGTCAAGTGGGCCCGCAAGAGACCCAGTACTTC. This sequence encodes CASSQVGPQETQYF.

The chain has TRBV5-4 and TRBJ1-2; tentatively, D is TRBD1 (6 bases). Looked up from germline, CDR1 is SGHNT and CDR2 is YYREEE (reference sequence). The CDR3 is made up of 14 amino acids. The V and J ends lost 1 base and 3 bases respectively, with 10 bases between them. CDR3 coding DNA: TGTGCCAGCAGCTTGAACAGGGCTGACTATGGCTACACCTTC. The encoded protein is CASSLNRADYGYTF.

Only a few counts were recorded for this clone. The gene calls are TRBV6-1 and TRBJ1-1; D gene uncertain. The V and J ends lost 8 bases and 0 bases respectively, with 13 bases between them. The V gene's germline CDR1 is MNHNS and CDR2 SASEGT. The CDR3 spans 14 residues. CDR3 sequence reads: CASAQREVNTEAFF. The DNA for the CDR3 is TGTGCCAGCGCCCAGCGGGAGGTGAACACTGAAGCTTTCTTT.

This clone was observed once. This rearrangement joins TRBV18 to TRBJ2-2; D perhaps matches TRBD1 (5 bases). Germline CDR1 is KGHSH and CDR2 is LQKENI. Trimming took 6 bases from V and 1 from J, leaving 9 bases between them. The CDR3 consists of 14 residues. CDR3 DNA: TGTGCCAGCTCTCCTCAGGGGAACACCGGGGAGCTGTTTTTT. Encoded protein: CASSPQGNTGELFF. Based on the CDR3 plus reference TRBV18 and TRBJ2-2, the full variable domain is NAGVMQNPRHLVRRRGQEARLRCSPMKGHSHVYWYRQLPEEGLKFMVYLQKENIIDESGMPKERFSAEFPKEGPSILRIQQVVRGDSAAYFCASSPQGNTGELFFGEGSRLTVL.

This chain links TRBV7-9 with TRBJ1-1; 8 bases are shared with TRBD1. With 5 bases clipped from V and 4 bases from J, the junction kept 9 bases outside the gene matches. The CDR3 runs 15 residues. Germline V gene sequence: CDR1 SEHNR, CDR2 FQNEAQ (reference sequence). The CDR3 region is CASSPDRGLVTEAFF. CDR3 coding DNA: TGTGCCAGCAGCCCAGACAGGGGACTAGTCACTGAAGCTTTCTTT.

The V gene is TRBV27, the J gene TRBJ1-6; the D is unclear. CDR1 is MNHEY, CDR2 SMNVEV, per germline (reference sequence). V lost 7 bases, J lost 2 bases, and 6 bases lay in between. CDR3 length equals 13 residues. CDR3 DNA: TGTGCCAGCACGGGAACCTATAATTCACCCCTCCACTTT. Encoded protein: CASTGTYNSPLHF.

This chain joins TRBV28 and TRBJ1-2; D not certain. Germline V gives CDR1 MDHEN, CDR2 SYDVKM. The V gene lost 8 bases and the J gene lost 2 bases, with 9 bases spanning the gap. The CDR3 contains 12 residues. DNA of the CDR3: TGTGCCAGCGGTAGGTTGAACTATGGCTACACCTTC. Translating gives CASGRLNYGYTF.

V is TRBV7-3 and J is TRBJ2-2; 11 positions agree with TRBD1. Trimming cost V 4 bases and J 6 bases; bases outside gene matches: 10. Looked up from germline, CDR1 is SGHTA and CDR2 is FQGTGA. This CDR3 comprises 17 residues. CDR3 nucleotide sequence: TGTGCCAGCAGCTCGGACAGGGGGCTACGTTCCCCCGGGGAGCTGTTTTTT. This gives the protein CASSSDRGLRSPGELFF.

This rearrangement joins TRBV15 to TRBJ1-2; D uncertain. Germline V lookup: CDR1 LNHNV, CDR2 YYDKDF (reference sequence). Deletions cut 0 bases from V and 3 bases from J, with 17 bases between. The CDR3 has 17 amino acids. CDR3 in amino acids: CATSRDLKGLGDYGYTF. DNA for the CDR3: TGTGCCACCAGCAGAGATTTGAAGGGTCTGGGTGACTATGGCTACACCTTC.

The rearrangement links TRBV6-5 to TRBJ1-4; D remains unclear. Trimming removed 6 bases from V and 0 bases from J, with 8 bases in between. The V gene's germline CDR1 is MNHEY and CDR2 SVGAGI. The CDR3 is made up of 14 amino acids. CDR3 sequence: CASSSEATNEKLFF. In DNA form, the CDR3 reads TGTGCCAGCAGCTCGGAGGCAACTAATGAAAAACTGTTTTTT.

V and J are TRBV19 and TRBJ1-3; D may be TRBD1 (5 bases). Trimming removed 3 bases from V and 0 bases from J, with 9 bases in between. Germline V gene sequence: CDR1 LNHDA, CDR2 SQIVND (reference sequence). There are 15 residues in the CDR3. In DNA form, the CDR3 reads TGTGCCAGTAGTATTTGGGGGGGCTCTGGAAACACCATATATTTT. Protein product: CASSIWGGSGNTIYF. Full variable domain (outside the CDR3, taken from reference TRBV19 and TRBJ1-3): DGGITQSPKYLFRKEGQNVTLSCEQNLNHDAMYWYRQDPGQGLRLIYYSQIVNDFQKGDIAEGYSVSREKKESFPLTVTSAQKNPTAFYLCASSIWGGSGNTIYFGEGSWLTVV.

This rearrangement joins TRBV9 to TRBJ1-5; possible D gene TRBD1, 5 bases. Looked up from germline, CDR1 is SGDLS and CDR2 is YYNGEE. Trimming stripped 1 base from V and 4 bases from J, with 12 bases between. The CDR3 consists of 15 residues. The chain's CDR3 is CASSVSQGWNQPQHF. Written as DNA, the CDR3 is TGTGCCAGCAGCGTATCCCAGGGATGGAATCAGCCCCAGCATTTT.

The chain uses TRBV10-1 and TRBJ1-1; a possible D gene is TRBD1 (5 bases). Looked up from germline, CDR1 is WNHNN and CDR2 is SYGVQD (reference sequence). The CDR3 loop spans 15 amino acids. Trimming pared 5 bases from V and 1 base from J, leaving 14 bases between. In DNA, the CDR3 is TGCGCCAGCAGTCCTACCGGGACGGCGAACACTGAAGCTTTCTTT. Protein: CASSPTGTANTEAFF.

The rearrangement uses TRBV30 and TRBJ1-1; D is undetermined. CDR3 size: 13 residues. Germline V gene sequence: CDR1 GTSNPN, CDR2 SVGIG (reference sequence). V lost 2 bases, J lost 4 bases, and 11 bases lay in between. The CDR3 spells CAWSKSSGTEAFF. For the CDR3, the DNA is TGTGCCTGGAGTAAATCCTCGGGCACTGAAGCTTTCTTT. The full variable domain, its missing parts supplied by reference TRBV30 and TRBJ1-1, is SQTIHQWPATLVQPVGSPLSLECTVEGTSNPNLYWYRQAAGRGLQLLFYSVGIGQISSEVPQNLSASRPQDRQFILSSKKLLLSDSGFYLCAWSKSSGTEAFFGQGTRLTVV.

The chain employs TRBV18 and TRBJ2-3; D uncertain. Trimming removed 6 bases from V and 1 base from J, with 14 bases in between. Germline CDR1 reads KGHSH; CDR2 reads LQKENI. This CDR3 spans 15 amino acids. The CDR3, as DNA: TGTGCCAGCTCGCCGTCCTTTGAGGGCACAGATACGCAGTATTTT. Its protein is CASSPSFEGTDTQYF.

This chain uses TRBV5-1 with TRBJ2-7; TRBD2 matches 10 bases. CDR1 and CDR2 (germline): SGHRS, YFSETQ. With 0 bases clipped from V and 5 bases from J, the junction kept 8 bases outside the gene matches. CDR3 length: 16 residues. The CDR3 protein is CASSLEAAGGNDEQYF. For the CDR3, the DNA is TGCGCCAGCAGCTTGGAAGCAGCGGGGGGGAACGACGAGCAGTACTTC.

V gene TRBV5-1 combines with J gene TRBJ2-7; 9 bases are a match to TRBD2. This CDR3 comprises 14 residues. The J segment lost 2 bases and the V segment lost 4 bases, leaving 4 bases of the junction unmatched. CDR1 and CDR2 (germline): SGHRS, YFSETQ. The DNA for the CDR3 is TGCGCCAGCAGCCCAGCGGGGGGTCCCTACGAGCAGTACTTC. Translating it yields CASSPAGGPYEQYF.

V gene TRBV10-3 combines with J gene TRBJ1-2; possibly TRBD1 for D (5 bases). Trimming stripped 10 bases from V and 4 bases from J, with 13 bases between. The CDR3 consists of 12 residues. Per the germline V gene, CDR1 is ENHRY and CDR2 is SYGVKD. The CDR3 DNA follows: TGTGCCACCCAGGGTCGTTCCTATGGCTACACCTTC. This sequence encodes CATQGRSYGYTF.

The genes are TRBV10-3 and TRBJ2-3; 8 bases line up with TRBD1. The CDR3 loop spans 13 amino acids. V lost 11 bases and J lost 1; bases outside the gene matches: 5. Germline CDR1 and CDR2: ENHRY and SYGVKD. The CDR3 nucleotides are TGTGCCCTAAGGACAGGGCGCACAGATACGCAGTATTTT. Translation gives CALRTGRTDTQYF.

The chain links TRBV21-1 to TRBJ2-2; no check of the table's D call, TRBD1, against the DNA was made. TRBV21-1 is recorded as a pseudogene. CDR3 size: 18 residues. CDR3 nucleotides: TGTGCCAGCACTCCGGGACAGGGCCCTCACGCGAACACCGGGGAGCTGTTTTTT. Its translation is CASTPGQGPHANTGELFF.

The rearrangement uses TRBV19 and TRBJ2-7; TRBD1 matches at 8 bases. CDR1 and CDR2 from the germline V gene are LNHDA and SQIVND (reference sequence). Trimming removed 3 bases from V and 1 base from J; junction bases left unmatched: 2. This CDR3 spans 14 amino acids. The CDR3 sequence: CASSIRGLSYEQYF. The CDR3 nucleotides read TGTGCCAGTAGTATCAGGGGGCTATCCTACGAGCAGTACTTC.

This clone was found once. The CDR3 loop is CASSSGGNGGYTF. The CDR3 bases are TGTGCCAGCAGCTCAGGAGGAAACGGCGGCTACACCTTC. The chain joins TRBV9 to TRBJ1-2; no clear D. The germline gives CDR1 SGDLS, CDR2 YYNGEE. The ends were cut back, 4 bases at V and 8 bases at J, with 15 bases in the middle. CDR3 length: 13 amino acids.

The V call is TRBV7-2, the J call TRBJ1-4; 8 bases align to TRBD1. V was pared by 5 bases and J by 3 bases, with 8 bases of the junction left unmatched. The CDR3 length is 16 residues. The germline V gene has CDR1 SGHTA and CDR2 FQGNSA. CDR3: CASSLRQGRANEKLFF. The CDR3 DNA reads TGTGCCAGCAGCCTCCGACAGGGGCGGGCTAATGAAAAACTGTTTTTT.

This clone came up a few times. Here the CDR3 reads CASSLGRGAFF. The CDR3 DNA is TGTGCCAGCAGCTTAGGCCGGGGGGCTTTCTTT. The chain has TRBV11-3 and TRBJ1-1; TRBD1 is a possible D gene (5 bases). Germline CDR1 is SGHNT and CDR2 is YENEEA. The CDR3 contains 11 residues. The ends were cut back, 1 base at V and 11 bases at J, with 8 bases in the middle.

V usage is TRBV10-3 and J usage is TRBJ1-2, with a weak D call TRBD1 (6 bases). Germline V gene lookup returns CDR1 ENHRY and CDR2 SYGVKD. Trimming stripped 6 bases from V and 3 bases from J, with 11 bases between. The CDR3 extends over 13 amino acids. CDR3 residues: CAISVQGDYGYTF. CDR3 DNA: TGTGCCATCAGCGTACAGGGCGACTATGGCTACACCTTC.

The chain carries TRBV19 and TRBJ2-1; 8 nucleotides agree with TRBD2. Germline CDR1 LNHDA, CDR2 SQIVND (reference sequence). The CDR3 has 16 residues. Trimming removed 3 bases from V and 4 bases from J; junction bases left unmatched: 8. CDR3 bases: TGTGCCAGTAGTATTCGGGGGGGCGGGAAATACAATGAGCAGTTCTTC. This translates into CASSIRGGGKYNEQFF.

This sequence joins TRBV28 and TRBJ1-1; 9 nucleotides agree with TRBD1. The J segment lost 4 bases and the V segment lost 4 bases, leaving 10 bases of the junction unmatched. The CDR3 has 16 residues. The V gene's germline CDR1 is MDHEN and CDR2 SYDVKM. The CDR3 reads CASSSLGQGSGTEAFF. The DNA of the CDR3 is TGTGCCAGCAGTTCCCTCGGACAGGGGTCGGGCACTGAAGCTTTCTTT.